Each of the 29 T cell receptor beta chains below was sequenced from the same sample in a study of cytomegalovirus exposure and HLA in healthy donors. In the PCR, 60 Vbeta and 13 Jbeta primers were used. TCRdb's table, derived via immunoSEQ multiplex PCR, lists solely in-frame clones and lacks some. The sample contains 270,000 or so clones, around nine tenths of which appear only once. The sequenced sample was PBMCs. Receptor source: a girl aged 2 to 10 in good health and CMV-seronegative.

The chain employs TRBV5-6 and TRBJ1-2, with 9 nucleotides matching TRBD1. This CDR3 is built from 14 residues. V gave up 0 bases and J gave up 7 bases; unmatched junction bases: 4. CDR1 and CDR2 from the germline V gene are SGHDT and YYEEEE. As DNA, the CDR3 is TGTGCCAGCAGCTTGGGGACAGGGGTAGCTGGCTACACCTTC. It codes for CASSLGTGVAGYTF.

This clone is a singleton in its sample. The chain employs TRBV27 and TRBJ2-1; D is perhaps TRBD1 (6 bases). Looked up from germline, CDR1 is MNHEY and CDR2 is SMNVEV (reference sequence). This CDR3 comprises 16 residues. The V end lost 5 bases, the J end lost 0 bases, and 14 bases lay between the germline ends. The CDR3 reads CASSIRGLSSYNEQFF. In DNA, the CDR3 is TGTGCCAGCAGTATCAGGGGTCTCAGCTCCTACAATGAGCAGTTCTTC.

The J gene is TRBJ2-7, the V gene TRBV25-1; D might be TRBD2 (6 bases). The V gene's germline CDR1 is MGHDK and CDR2 SYGVNS. This CDR3 is 14 amino acids long. Deletions cut 4 bases from V and 0 bases from J, with 10 bases between. The CDR3 DNA sequence: TGTGCCAGCAGTGGCACGGGGGTCTCCTACGAGCAGTACTTC. Translated, it gives CASSGTGVSYEQYF.

The chain is built from TRBV7-8 and TRBJ1-4; D ambiguous. The CDR3 consists of 17 residues. CDR1 is SGHVS, CDR2 FQNEAQ, per germline. Trimming pared 0 bases from V and 4 bases from J, leaving 15 bases between. CDR3 DNA sequence: TGTGCCAGCAGCTTAGCGAGGATCGTGAACCTTAATGAAAAACTGTTTTTT. It encodes CASSLARIVNLNEKLFF.

The V call is TRBV10-1, the J call TRBJ2-1; D is unclear. This CDR3 has 15 residues. V was clipped by 4 bases and J by 0 bases, with 10 bases between them. Germline V gives CDR1 WNHNN, CDR2 SYGVQD (reference sequence). CDR3 residues: CASSGPSSSYNEQFF. The DNA for the CDR3 is TGCGCCAGCAGTGGGCCATCTAGCTCCTACAATGAGCAGTTCTTC.

This clone was detected once. The chain employs TRBV19 and TRBJ2-3; possible D gene TRBD1, 5 bases. With 3 bases removed from V and 4 bases from J, the gap between germline ends came to 8 bases. Looked up from germline, CDR1 is LNHDA and CDR2 is SQIVND (reference sequence). The CDR3 sequence is 13 residues long. For the CDR3, the DNA is TGTGCCAGTAGTATTGGGGCGGCAGATACGCAGTATTTT. Its translation is CASSIGAADTQYF.

The genes are TRBV18 and TRBJ2-7; the match to TRBD2 covers 8 bases. V trimming: 5 bases; J trimming: 7 bases; junction bases outside the gene matches: 4. The CDR3 loop spans 12 amino acids. Germline V lookup: CDR1 KGHSH, CDR2 LQKENI. The CDR3: CASSAGGPEQYF. DNA of the CDR3: TGTGCCAGCTCAGCGGGGGGTCCTGAGCAGTACTTC.

This chain uses TRBV25-1 with TRBJ1-6; D remains unclear. V lost 1 base and J lost 4, with 8 bases in between. CDR1 MGHDK and CDR2 SYGVNS come from the germline V gene. The CDR3 spans 15 residues. DNA of the CDR3: TGTGCCAGCAGTGAATCAGTATGGTATAATTCACCCCTCCACTTT. Its translation: CASSESVWYNSPLHF.

This sequence joins TRBV5-1 and TRBJ2-3, with 15 nucleotides matching TRBD2. The CDR3 spans 18 residues. Trimming at V came to 3 bases and at J to 5 bases, leaving 10 bases not matched to a gene. Germline CDR1 and CDR2: SGHRS and YFSETQ. CDR3 DNA: TGCGCCAGCAGCTACGGGACTAGCGGGAGGCCCCTGGGAGATACGCAGTATTTT. The encoded protein is CASSYGTSGRPLGDTQYF.

V is TRBV5-1 and J is TRBJ2-7, with 9 bases that match TRBD1. In germline, CDR1 is SGHRS, CDR2 YFSETQ. V shed 4 bases, J shed 4 bases, and the junction held 6 bases outside the gene matches. The CDR3 contains 14 residues. DNA for the CDR3: TGCGCCAGCAGCGGTGGACAGGGGTCGTACGAGCAGTACTTC. As protein: CASSGGQGSYEQYF.

This chain joins TRBV19 and TRBJ1-3; TRBD1 might be the D (6 bases). The ends were cut back, 5 bases at V and 6 bases at J, with 17 bases in the middle. Germline CDR1 and CDR2: LNHDA and SQIVND (reference sequence). The CDR3 has 15 amino acids. The DNA of the CDR3 is TGTGCCAGTAGTGGCCGCAGCAGGGGCGAAAACACCATATATTTT. Its protein product is CASSGRSRGENTIYF. Drawing the rest from reference TRBV19 and TRBJ1-3, the complete variable domain is DGGITQSPKYLFRKEGQNVTLSCEQNLNHDAMYWYRQDPGQGLRLIYYSQIVNDFQKGDIAEGYSVSREKKESFPLTVTSAQKNPTAFYLCASSGRSRGENTIYFGEGSWLTVV.

The V and J genes are TRBV7-9 and TRBJ1-4, with D hard to call. V lost 8 bases to trimming and J lost 5 bases, with 9 bases between them. This CDR3 spans 12 amino acids. Germline V gene lookup returns CDR1 SEHNR and CDR2 FQNEAQ (reference sequence). The CDR3 is CASQQQNEKLFF. CDR3 DNA: TGTGCCAGCCAACAGCAAAATGAAAAACTGTTTTTT.

This chain joins TRBV7-2 and TRBJ2-5; 7 nucleotides match TRBD2. CDR3 length equals 13 residues. From germline, CDR1 is SGHTA and CDR2 FQGNSA. The V and J ends lost 5 bases and 5 bases, in that order; junction bases with no gene match: 5. CDR3 sequence reads: CASSPGLVETQYF. The CDR3, as DNA: TGTGCCAGCAGCCCAGGACTAGTTGAGACCCAGTACTTC. Together with reference TRBV7-2 and TRBJ2-5, the CDR3 gives the full variable domain: GAGVSQSPSNKVTEKGKDVELRCDPISGHTALYWYRQSLGQGLEFLIYFQGNSAPDKSGLPSDRFSAERTGGSVSTLTIQRTQQEDSAVYLCASSPGLVETQYFGPGTRLLVL.

The rearrangement joins TRBV15 to TRBJ1-6; a weak D match, TRBD1 (5 bases). CDR1 is LNHNV, CDR2 YYDKDF, per germline (reference sequence). This CDR3 contains 15 residues. V was shortened by 4 bases and J by 4 bases, with 11 bases between the two germline ends. The CDR3 protein is CATSTGDPYNSPLHF. The CDR3 nucleotides are TGTGCCACCAGCACGGGGGACCCTTATAATTCACCCCTCCACTTT.

The count of this clone is one. This chain links TRBV5-4 with TRBJ2-7; D is unresolved. The CDR3 length is 14 residues. Germline CDR1 and CDR2: SGHNT and YYREEE (reference sequence). Trimming left V 7 bases short and J 0 bases short, with 14 bases between. CDR3: CASGVGGSSYEQYF. CDR3 sequence (DNA): TGTGCCAGCGGCGTAGGCGGCAGCTCCTACGAGCAGTACTTC.

The chain is built from TRBV15 and TRBJ2-3; D possibly corresponds to TRBD1 (7 bases). Deletions cut 10 bases from V and 4 bases from J, with 15 bases between. In germline, CDR1 is LNHNV, CDR2 YYDKDF (reference sequence). There are 13 residues in the CDR3. DNA for the CDR3: TGTGCCATCAACCAGGGGGGCGCAGATACGCAGTATTTT. It specifies CAINQGGADTQYF.

The V and J genes are TRBV28 and TRBJ2-7; D gene ambiguous. V shed 8 bases and J shed 1 base, with 12 bases lying between them. The CDR3 runs 13 residues. Looked up from germline, CDR1 is MDHEN and CDR2 is SYDVKM. The CDR3 nucleotides read TGTGCCAGCTCGAAAGCCAGGTCCTACGAGCAGTACTTC. Its protein is CASSKARSYEQYF.

The chain has TRBV2 and TRBJ2-5, with D perhaps matching TRBD1 (5 bases). Germline V gene data show CDR1 as SNHLY and CDR2 as FYNNEI. V lost 6 bases, J lost 1 base, and 12 bases lay in between. This CDR3 comprises 14 residues. The CDR3 DNA follows: TGTGCCAGCAGCGTTCCAGGGATCCAAGAGACCCAGTACTTC. It codes for CASSVPGIQETQYF.

This clone has only a few counts. This chain joins TRBV7-2 and TRBJ2-2; tentative D call: TRBD2 (6 bases). The CDR3 has 13 amino acids. CDR1 and CDR2 from the germline V gene are SGHTA and FQGNSA. The V and J ends lost 5 bases and 4 bases respectively, with 8 bases between them. In nucleotides, the CDR3 is TGTGCCAGCAGCCGCGGGGCCACCGGGGAGCTGTTTTTT. Protein: CASSRGATGELFF.

In this sample, this clone turned up once. This chain links TRBV29-1 with TRBJ2-5, with D maybe TRBD2 (5 bases). The CDR3 sequence is 17 residues long. Trimming pared 0 bases from V and 0 bases from J, leaving 17 bases between. CDR1 is SQVTM and CDR2 is ANQGSEA in the germline V gene. The CDR3 sequence is CSVEDGAQLDYQETQYF. For the CDR3, the DNA is TGCAGCGTTGAAGATGGTGCACAATTGGACTACCAAGAGACCCAGTACTTC.

The rearrangement joins TRBV7-9 to TRBJ2-6; D is undetermined. CDR3 length equals 12 residues. Per the germline V gene, CDR1 is SEHNR and CDR2 is FQNEAQ (reference sequence). Trimming took 2 bases from V and 10 from J, leaving 6 bases between them. The CDR3, as DNA: TGTGCCAGCAGCTTAAGCTCGAACGTCCTGACTTTC. It specifies CASSLSSNVLTF.

Of note for this clone: This sample includes further DNA sequences coding for the same CDR3. The chain is built from TRBV18 and TRBJ1-5; tentative D call: TRBD1 (5 bases). Per germline, CDR1 KGHSH and CDR2 LQKENI. CDR3 length: 15 amino acids. V was clipped by 2 bases and J by 2 bases, with 10 bases between them. CDR3 residues: CASSPGQGGNQPQHF. The CDR3 DNA reads TGTGCCAGCTCACCAGGGCAGGGTGGCAATCAGCCCCAGCATTTT.

This CDR3 reads CASSFQFEDEQYF. DNA of the CDR3: TGTGCCAGCAGCTTTCAGTTCGAGGACGAGCAGTACTTC. The chain has TRBV7-9 and TRBJ2-7; D gene ambiguous. Trimming pared 3 bases from V and 5 bases from J, leaving 11 bases between. Germline lookup yields CDR1 SEHNR and CDR2 FQNEAQ (reference sequence). The CDR3 spans 13 residues.

The chain is built from TRBV2 and TRBJ2-7; a weak D match, TRBD1 (6 bases). Germline V gene lookup returns CDR1 SNHLY and CDR2 FYNNEI. V was pared by 1 base and J by 4 bases, with 20 bases between. The CDR3 extends over 17 amino acids. CDR3 in amino acids: CASSEGTRTGTSYEQYF. CDR3 sequence (DNA): TGTGCCAGCAGTGAAGGCACCCGCACCGGGACATCTTACGAGCAGTACTTC.

The gene calls are TRBV29-1 and TRBJ2-1; D perhaps matches TRBD2 (5 bases). Germline values: CDR1 SQVTM, CDR2 ANQGSEA. The CDR3 is 13 amino acids. V was pared by 4 bases and J by 8 bases, with 15 bases between. CDR3 nucleotide sequence: TGCAGCGTTGCCCCCAGACTACGGGATGAGCAGTTCTTC. It specifies CSVAPRLRDEQFF.

V and J are TRBV13 and TRBJ2-2, with TRBD1 matching 7 bases. The V gene's germline CDR1 is PRHDT and CDR2 FYEKMQ (reference sequence). The CDR3 spans 14 residues. V shed 5 bases, J shed 4 bases, and the junction held 4 bases outside the gene matches. The chain's CDR3 is CASSTGTATGELFF. The CDR3 DNA reads TGTGCCAGCAGCACCGGGACAGCCACCGGGGAGCTGTTTTTT.

This clone has a handful of counts. This sequence joins TRBV29-1 and TRBJ1-2, with D perhaps matching TRBD1 (6 bases). This CDR3 spans 11 amino acids. Germline-derived CDR1 and CDR2 are SQVTM and ANQGSEA. Trimming shortened V by 7 bases and J by 6 bases, and 12 bases separated the two germline ends. CDR3 DNA sequence: TGCAGCGCAACTTACAGGGATGGCTACACCTTC. Amino acid sequence: CSATYRDGYTF.

The chain recombines TRBV11-2 with TRBJ2-5; 15 bases map to TRBD2. This CDR3 is built from 18 residues. Trimming at V came to 3 bases and at J to 4 bases, leaving 9 bases not matched to a gene. CDR1 is SGHAT, CDR2 FQNNGV, per germline. CDR3 region: CASSLWTSGGVLPETQYF. For the CDR3, the DNA is TGTGCCAGCAGCTTGTGGACTAGCGGGGGGGTTCTCCCAGAGACCCAGTACTTC.

The chain has TRBV27 and TRBJ2-1; D might be TRBD2 (6 bases). Germline V CDR1 and CDR2: MNHEY, SMNVEV (reference sequence). Trimming took 5 bases from V and 3 from J, leaving 11 bases between them. This CDR3 region has 14 residues. The CDR3 nucleotides are TGTGCCAGCAGTCCTAGGGGACTCTACAATGAGCAGTTCTTC. As protein: CASSPRGLYNEQFF.